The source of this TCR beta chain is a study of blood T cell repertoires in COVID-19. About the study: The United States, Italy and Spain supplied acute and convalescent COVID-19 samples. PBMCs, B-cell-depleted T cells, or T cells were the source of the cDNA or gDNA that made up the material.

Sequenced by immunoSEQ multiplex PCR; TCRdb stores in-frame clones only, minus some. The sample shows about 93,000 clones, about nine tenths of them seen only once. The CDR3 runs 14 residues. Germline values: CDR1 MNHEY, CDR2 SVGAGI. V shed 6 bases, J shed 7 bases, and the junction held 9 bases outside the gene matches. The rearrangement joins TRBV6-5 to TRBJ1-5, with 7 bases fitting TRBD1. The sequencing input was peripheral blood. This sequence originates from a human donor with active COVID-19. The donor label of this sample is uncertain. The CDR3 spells CASRQTGKDQPQHF. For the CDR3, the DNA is TGTGCCAGCAGGCAGACAGGGAAAGACCAGCCCCAGCATTTT.